What follows is one T cell receptor (beta chain) and its context. The data derive from a study of blood T cell repertoires in COVID-19. Across the whole study: The cDNA or gDNA used as material had been derived from T cells, B-cell-depleted T cells, or PBMCs.

This table comes from immunoSEQ multiplex PCR, and its TCRdb copy is limited to in-frame clones, with some not included. The sample records 200,000 to 300,000 clones, approximately 83% being singletons. Germline V CDR1 and CDR2: SGHAT, FQNNGV. Trimming removed 0 bases from V and 4 bases from J, with 15 bases in between. The CDR3 loop spans 16 amino acids. This TCR came from a woman aged 25 to 39 who had recovered from COVID-19. The specimen was peripheral blood. V and J are TRBV11-2 and TRBJ2-5, with a tentative D call TRBD1 (6 bases). CDR3 DNA sequence: TGTGCCAGCAGCTTAGAACAGGGTAGAGGGAGAGAGACCCAGTACTTC. Protein sequence: CASSLEQGRGRETQYF.